Following are 9 T cell receptor beta chains from one sample sequenced in a study of PD-1 blockade in classical Hodgkin lymphoma. Exposure to brentuximab vedotin varied, and each patient had relapsed following autologous stem cell transplantation. The assay was immunoSEQ multiplex PCR, and TCRdb's table has in-frame clones only and misses some. The repertoire holds under 20,000 clones, with roughly 90% as singletons. This specimen was peripheral blood mononuclear cells (PBMCs), taken before the second cycle of nivolumab. These receptors all come from a human donor with classical Hodgkin lymphoma.

Written as DNA, the CDR3 is TGCGCCAGCAGCTTCTCAACCGGGACAGGGGCTGGAAACACCATATATTTT. The encoded protein is CASSFSTGTGAGNTIYF. The chain carries TRBV5-1 and TRBJ1-3; 10 bases agree with TRBD1. Per germline, CDR1 SGHRS and CDR2 YFSETQ. V lost 2 bases to trimming and J lost 2 bases; unmatched junction nucleotides: 7. This CDR3 spans 17 amino acids.

The J gene is TRBJ1-5, the V gene TRBV5-1, with D possibly being TRBD1 (5 bases). The V gene lost 3 bases and the J gene lost 4 bases, with 8 bases spanning the gap. The CDR3 contains 13 residues. Germline V CDR1 and CDR2: SGHRS, YFSETQ. The CDR3 loop is CASSWDENQPQHF. CDR3 nucleotides: TGCGCCAGCAGCTGGGACGAGAATCAGCCCCAGCATTTT.

This sequence joins TRBV15 and TRBJ2-4, with 9 bases that match TRBD2. J was trimmed by 1 base and V by 1 base; bases with no gene match: 8. CDR3 length: 18 amino acids. From germline, CDR1 is LNHNV and CDR2 YYDKDF (reference sequence). The chain's CDR3 is CATSRVSGGDRAKNIQYF. In DNA form, the CDR3 reads TGTGCCACCAGCAGAGTTAGCGGGGGTGATAGGGCCAAAAACATTCAGTACTTC.

The chain links TRBV11-2 to TRBJ1-3; weak D call: TRBD1 (5 bases). This CDR3 comprises 13 residues. The germline gives CDR1 SGHAT, CDR2 FQNNGV. V lost 2 bases and J lost 4, with 6 bases in between. In DNA, the CDR3 is TGTGCCAGCAGCTTAAGACAGGGAAACACCATATATTTT. As protein: CASSLRQGNTIYF.

A single count supports this clone. The chain has TRBV4-1 and TRBJ2-7; D is uncertain. CDR3 length: 13 residues. Trimming removed 3 bases from V and 6 bases from J, with 12 bases in between. The germline gives CDR1 MGHRA, CDR2 YSYEKL. The DNA of the CDR3 is TGCGCCAGCAGCCACACTGAGTCACGCGAGCAGTACTTC. It codes for CASSHTESREQYF.

This chain connects TRBV10-3 to TRBJ1-4; D unresolved. Trimming stripped 0 bases from V and 4 bases from J, with 6 bases between. This CDR3 comprises 14 residues. CDR1 and CDR2 from the germline V gene are ENHRY and SYGVKD. The DNA of the CDR3 is TGTGCCATCAGTGAGTCCGGCGGTAATGAAAAACTGTTTTTT. Encoded protein: CAISESGGNEKLFF.

This chain connects TRBV5-1 to TRBJ2-2, with TRBD1 identical over 8 bases. V lost 5 bases to trimming and J lost 8 bases; unmatched junction nucleotides: 11. CDR3 length equals 15 residues. Germline V gene data show CDR1 as SGHRS and CDR2 as YFSETQ. Here the CDR3 reads CASSSPGGVSGELFF. The CDR3 nucleotides are TGCGCCAGCAGTAGCCCAGGGGGCGTAAGTGGGGAGCTGTTTTTT. Looking up the rest from reference TRBV5-1 and TRBJ2-2 gives the full variable domain: KAGVTQTPRYLIKTRGQQVTLSCSPISGHRSVSWYQQTPGQGLQFLFEYFSETQRNKGNFPGRFSGRQFSNSRSEMNVSTLELGDSALYLCASSSPGGVSGELFFGEGSRLTVL.

There are a few counts of this clone. The chain carries TRBV5-1 and TRBJ2-7; D is ambiguous. This CDR3 has 14 amino acids. Between the trimmed V and J ends, which lost 0 bases and 0 bases, there was a span of 7 bases. CDR1 is SGHRS, CDR2 YFSETQ, per germline. This CDR3 reads CASSLDQRSYEQYF. The CDR3 DNA sequence: TGCGCCAGCAGCTTGGATCAACGCTCCTACGAGCAGTACTTC.

V gene TRBV5-5 combines with J gene TRBJ2-2, with unresolved D. The CDR3 totals 16 residues. The germline gives CDR1 SGHKS, CDR2 YYEKEE (reference sequence). V was cut by 4 bases and J by 7 bases, with 20 bases left in between. CDR3 loop: CASSAAPGVWGGELFF. CDR3 DNA: TGTGCCAGCAGCGCCGCTCCTGGGGTTTGGGGCGGGGAGCTGTTTTTT.